This T cell receptor beta chain was documented in a study of CD8+CD57+ T cells in acquired aplastic anemia. About the research overall: The sorted CD4+ and CD8+ cells yielded an average around 3 ug of DNA. Study outcomes and limitations: Controls and patients did not differ significantly in CD8+ Simpson's diversity.

Of note for this clonotype: The antigen is not known.

Patients selected for sequencing had displayed CD8+CD57+ cell expansion by flow cytometry. The TCR beta profiling, which covered VDJ combination and CDR3 sequence, was carried out using genomic DNA as the template. MiXCR was run by TCRdb on the reads, yielding one entry per CDR3 protein. The sample contains 250,000 to 300,000 distinct CDR3 sequences, 45% to 65% of which appear only once. There are 13 residues in the CDR3. V lost 1 base and J lost 8; bases outside the gene matches: 4. Germline CDR1 reads SGHVS; CDR2 reads FQNEAQ. This receptor was obtained from a human donor with aplastic anemia. The chain uses TRBV7-8 and TRBJ1-1; 7 positions match TRBD1. The specimen was sorted CD4+, CD8+, or CD8+CD57+ T cells (not recorded which) from PBMCs. This CDR3 is CASSLVRQGEAFF. The CDR3 region has the DNA TGTGCCAGCAGCTTAGTTCGACAGGGCGAAGCTTTCTTT.